Here is one TCR beta chain with its context. The source of the sample is a study of shared T cell receptors in the human thymus. The CDR3 covers 15 residues. The germline gives CDR1 LGHNT, CDR2 FRNRAP. V dropped 10 bases and J dropped 6 bases, with 24 bases sitting between them. Repertoires were generated with immunoSEQ multiplex PCR, while TCRdb's copy carries only in-frame clones and drops some. The sample yields about 380,000 clones, 95% seen once. V and J are TRBV12-5 and TRBJ1-2; weak D call: TRBD1 (6 bases). The sequence was collected from a human donor. The sample taken for sequencing was thymocytes. The CDR3, as DNA: TGTGCTACCCTCCCCAGGGGATATCATCGCGATGGCTACACCTTC. Its protein is CATLPRGYHRDGYTF.